Sequencing of this TCR beta chain was carried out in a study of shared clonotypes between healthy human individuals. Looking at the study overall: Contributing individuals were two females and a few males aged 18 to 49. Each donor contributed plates that comprised three CD4 naive, three CD4 memory, two CD8 naive and one CD8 memory.

Findings of the study overall: Non-shared clonotypes were found to have lower generation probabilities than the clonotypes that were shared by all four of the sorted-subset donors. Rarefaction indicated that sorted-subset sequencing remained incomplete although depth was large.

As regards this clone: Its antigen is as yet unknown.

The protocol was immunoSEQ multiplex PCR, while the TCRdb copy is restricted to in-frame clones and leaves out a portion. The data hold about 1.9 million clones, with 93% observed a single time. Cells designated naive CD8 were CD45RO-negative and were positively selected for CCR7, with terminally differentiated effector memory CD45RA+ cells excluded. The CDR3 extends over 12 amino acids. The V gene's germline CDR1 is SQVTM and CDR2 ANQGSEA. V was pared by 5 bases and J by 10 bases, with 14 bases between. Sequenced material: naive CD8+ T cells from PBMCs. The V gene is TRBV29-1, the J gene TRBJ1-4; the D gene is possibly TRBD1 (5 bases). This TCR was sampled from a man aged 18-30 years in good health. Some clones in this sample may be carry-over from other donors' samples. The CDR3 DNA sequence: TGCAGCGTTCTCAGGGCCGACCGAAAACTGTTTTTT. Translated, it gives CSVLRADRKLFF.